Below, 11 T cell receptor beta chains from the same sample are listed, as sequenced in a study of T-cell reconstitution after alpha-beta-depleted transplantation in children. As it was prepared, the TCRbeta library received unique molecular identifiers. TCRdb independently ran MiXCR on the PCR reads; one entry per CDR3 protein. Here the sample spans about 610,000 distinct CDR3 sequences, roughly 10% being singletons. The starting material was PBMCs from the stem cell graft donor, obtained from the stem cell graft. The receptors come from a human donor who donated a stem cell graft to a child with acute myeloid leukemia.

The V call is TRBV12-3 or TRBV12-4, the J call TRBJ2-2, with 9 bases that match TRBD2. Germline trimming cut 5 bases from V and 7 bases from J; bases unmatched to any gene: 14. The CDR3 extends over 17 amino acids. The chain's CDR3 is CASSHPSGEGQDGELFF. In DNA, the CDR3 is TGTGCCAGCAGTCACCCTAGCGGGGAGGGCCAGGACGGGGAGCTGTTTTTT.

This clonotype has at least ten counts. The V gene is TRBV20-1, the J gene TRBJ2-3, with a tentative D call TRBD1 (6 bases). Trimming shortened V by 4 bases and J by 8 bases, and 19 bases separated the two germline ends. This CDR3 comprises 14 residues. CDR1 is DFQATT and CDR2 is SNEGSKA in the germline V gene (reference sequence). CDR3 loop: CSAIETGTVSTQYF. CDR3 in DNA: TGCAGTGCTATTGAGACAGGAACGGTCAGTACGCAGTATTTT.

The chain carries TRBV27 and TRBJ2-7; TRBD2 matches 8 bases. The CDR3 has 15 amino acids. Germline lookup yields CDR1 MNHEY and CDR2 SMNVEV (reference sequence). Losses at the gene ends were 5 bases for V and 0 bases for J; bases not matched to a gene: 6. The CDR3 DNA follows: TGTGCCAGCAGTATCTCCCTAGCGGGCTCCTACGAGCAGTACTTC. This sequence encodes CASSISLAGSYEQYF.

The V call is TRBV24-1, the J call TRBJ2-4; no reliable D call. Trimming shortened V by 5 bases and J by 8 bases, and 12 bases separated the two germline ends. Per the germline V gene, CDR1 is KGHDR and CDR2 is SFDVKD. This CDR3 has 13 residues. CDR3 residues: CATSAADTDIQYF. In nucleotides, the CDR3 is TGTGCCACCAGTGCTGCCGACACGGACATTCAGTACTTC.

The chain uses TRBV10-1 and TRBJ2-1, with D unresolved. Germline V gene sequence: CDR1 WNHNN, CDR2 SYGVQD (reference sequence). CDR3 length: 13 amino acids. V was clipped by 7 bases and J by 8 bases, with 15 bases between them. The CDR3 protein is CASTIAVSYEQFF. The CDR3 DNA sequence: TGCGCCAGCACCATAGCCGTATCCTATGAGCAGTTCTTC.

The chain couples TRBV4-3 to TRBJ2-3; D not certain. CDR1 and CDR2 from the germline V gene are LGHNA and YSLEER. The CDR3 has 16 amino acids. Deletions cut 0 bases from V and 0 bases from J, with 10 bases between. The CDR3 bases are TGCGCCAGCAGCCAAGATATGAGCCTTAGCACAGATACGCAGTATTTT. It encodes CASSQDMSLSTDTQYF.

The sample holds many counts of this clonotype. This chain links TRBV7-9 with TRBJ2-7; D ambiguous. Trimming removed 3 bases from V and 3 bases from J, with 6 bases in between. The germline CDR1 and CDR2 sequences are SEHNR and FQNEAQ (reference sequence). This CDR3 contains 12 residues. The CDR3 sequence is CASSLYGYEQYF. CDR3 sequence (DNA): TGTGCCAGCAGCTTGTACGGCTACGAGCAGTACTTC.

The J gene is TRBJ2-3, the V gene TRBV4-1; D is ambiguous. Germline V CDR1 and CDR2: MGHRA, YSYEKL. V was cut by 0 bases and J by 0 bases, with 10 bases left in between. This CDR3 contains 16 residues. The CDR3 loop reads CASSQDGGYSTDTQYF. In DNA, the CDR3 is TGCGCCAGCAGCCAAGACGGCGGTTATAGCACAGATACGCAGTATTTT.

CDR3 DNA: TGCGCCAGCAGCTTGTCGACAGGGAAAGGGAGAGATGAAGCTTTCTTT. This sequence encodes CASSLSTGKGRDEAFF. This chain connects TRBV5-1 to TRBJ1-1, with 7 bases that match TRBD1. V gave up 1 base and J gave up 7 bases; unmatched junction bases: 13. The CDR3 sequence is 16 residues long. Germline V gene data show CDR1 as SGHRS and CDR2 as YFSETQ. The complete variable domain, with remaining parts taken from reference TRBV5-1 and TRBJ1-1, reads KAGVTQTPRYLIKTRGQQVTLSCSPISGHRSVSWYQQTPGQGLQFLFEYFSETQRNKGNFPGRFSGRQFSNSRSEMNVSTLELGDSALYLCASSLSTGKGRDEAFFGQGTRLTVV.

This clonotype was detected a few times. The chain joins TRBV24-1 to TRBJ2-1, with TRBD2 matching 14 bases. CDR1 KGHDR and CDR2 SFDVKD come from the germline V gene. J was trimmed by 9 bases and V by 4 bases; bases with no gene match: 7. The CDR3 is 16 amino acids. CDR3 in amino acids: CATSELGTSGRGEQFF. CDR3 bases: TGTGCCACCAGTGAATTGGGGACTAGCGGGAGAGGTGAGCAGTTCTTC.

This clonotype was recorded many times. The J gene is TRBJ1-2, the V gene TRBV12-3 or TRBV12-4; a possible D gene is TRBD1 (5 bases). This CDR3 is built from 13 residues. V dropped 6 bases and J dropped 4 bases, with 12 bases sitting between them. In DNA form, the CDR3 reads TGTGCCAGCAGATCGGACAAGACCTATGGCTACACCTTC. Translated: CASRSDKTYGYTF.